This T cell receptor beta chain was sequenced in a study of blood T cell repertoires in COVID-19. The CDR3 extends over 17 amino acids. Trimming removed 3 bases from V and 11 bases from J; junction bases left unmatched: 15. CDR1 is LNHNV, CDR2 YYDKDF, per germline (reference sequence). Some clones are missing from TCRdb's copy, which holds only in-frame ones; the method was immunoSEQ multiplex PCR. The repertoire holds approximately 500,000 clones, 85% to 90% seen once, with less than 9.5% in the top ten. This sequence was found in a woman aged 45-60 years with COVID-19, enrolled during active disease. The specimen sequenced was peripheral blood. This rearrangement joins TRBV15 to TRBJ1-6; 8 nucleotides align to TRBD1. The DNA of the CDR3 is TGTGCCACCAGCAGGGCCCCCGGACAGGGACTTCGTCCACCCCTCCACTTT. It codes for CATSRAPGQGLRPPLHF.